The 11 T cell receptor beta chains in this list originate from one sample, sequenced in a study of shared clonotypes between healthy human individuals. The method was immunoSEQ multiplex PCR; TCRdb's version includes in-frame clones alone and lacks a portion of them. In the table there are 850,000 to 1,200,000 clones, 65% to 80% of which are singletons. Sequencing was carried out using memory CD4+ T cells sorted from blood. Subset defined: CD45RA-negative fraction. Receptors were obtained from a man aged 18 to 35 in good health.

CDR3 protein: CSVEDAGRKNIQYF. CDR3 DNA sequence: TGCAGCGTTGAAGACGCGGGACGCAAAAACATTCAGTACTTC. The gene calls are TRBV29-1 and TRBJ2-4; D possibly corresponds to TRBD2 (6 bases). CDR3 length: 14 amino acids. Between the trimmed V and J ends, which lost 0 bases and 3 bases, there was a span of 9 bases. Per germline, CDR1 SQVTM and CDR2 ANQGSEA.

The chain carries TRBV28 and TRBJ1-3, with D tentatively TRBD1 (5 bases). CDR1 and CDR2 (germline): MDHEN, SYDVKM. Deletions cut 7 bases from V and 0 bases from J, with 10 bases between. CDR3 length: 14 residues. This CDR3 is CASTRGGSGNTIYF. The CDR3 nucleotides are TGTGCCAGCACCCGGGGGGGCTCTGGAAACACCATATATTTT.

The V call is TRBV11-3, the J call TRBJ1-1; D possibly corresponds to TRBD1 (6 bases). The CDR3 has 13 amino acids. CDR1 is SGHNT, CDR2 YENEEA, per germline. V lost 8 bases and J lost 1, with 11 bases in between. The CDR3 DNA reads as TGTGCCAGCTCCCGGGGGGCGAACACTGAAGCTTTCTTT. Residues: CASSRGANTEAFF.

This clone has a single count. This chain joins TRBV5-1 and TRBJ2-1; 10 bases fit TRBD1. V gave up 6 bases and J gave up 5 bases; unmatched junction bases: 14. Germline loops: CDR1 SGHRS, CDR2 YFSETQ. The CDR3 extends over 17 amino acids. The CDR3, as DNA: TGCGCCAGCACCCCGGGACAGGGGAGGACCTCGCACAATGAGCAGTTCTTC. Residues: CASTPGQGRTSHNEQFF.

This sequence joins TRBV6-5 and TRBJ1-2; 9 nucleotides line up with TRBD1. This CDR3 region has 15 residues. The trim removed 2 bases at V and 4 bases at J, leaving 5 bases unmatched. The germline V gene encodes CDR1 MNHEY and CDR2 SVGAGI. CDR3 in amino acids: CASSYTTGGSYGYTF. The CDR3 bases are TGTGCCAGCAGTTACACCACAGGGGGCAGCTATGGCTACACCTTC.

With respect to this clone: Other DNA sequences from this sample encode an identical CDR3 as well. This chain uses TRBV5-4 with TRBJ2-3, with D maybe TRBD2 (5 bases). Germline CDR1 reads SGHNT; CDR2 reads YYREEE (reference sequence). Trimming pared 1 base from V and 3 bases from J, leaving 6 bases between. The CDR3 contains 13 residues. CDR3 loop: CASSLPGTDTQYF. DNA for the CDR3: TGTGCCAGCAGCTTGCCGGGGACAGATACGCAGTATTTT.

The chain couples TRBV5-1 to TRBJ1-1; D is ambiguous. V was trimmed by 4 bases and J by 2 bases, leaving 9 bases between them. Germline V gene data show CDR1 as SGHRS and CDR2 as YFSETQ. This CDR3 comprises 13 residues. The DNA for the CDR3 is TGCGCCAGCAGCGAACAACCCAACACTGAAGCTTTCTTT. This codes for CASSEQPNTEAFF.

The chain has TRBV5-5 and TRBJ1-1; D uncertain. Germline V gene sequence: CDR1 SGHKS, CDR2 YYEKEE (reference sequence). The CDR3 runs 14 residues. The V gene lost 1 base and the J gene lost 4 bases, with 11 bases spanning the gap. In DNA, the CDR3 is TGTGCCAGCAGCTTGTTTCGGGAGAGCACTGAAGCTTTCTTT. Protein: CASSLFRESTEAFF. Combining the CDR3 with reference TRBV5-5 and TRBJ1-1 gives the whole variable domain DAGVTQSPTHLIKTRGQQVTLRCSPISGHKSVSWYQQVLGQGPQFIFQYYEKEERGRGNFPDRFSARQFPNYSSELNVNALLLGDSALYLCASSLFRESTEAFFGQGTRLTVV.

The V and J genes are TRBV27 and TRBJ1-5; 7 nucleotides line up with TRBD1. The V segment lost 3 bases and the J segment 2 bases; nucleotides outside the gene matches: 7. The CDR3 consists of 16 residues. Germline CDR1 reads MNHEY; CDR2 reads SMNVEV (reference sequence). The CDR3 nucleotides read TGTGCCAGCAGTTTCCTCGCCGACAGGGGCAATCAGCCCCAGCATTTT. This codes for CASSFLADRGNQPQHF.

The table lists this clone with many counts. Written as DNA, the CDR3 is TGTGCCAGCACCGCCGGGACGGTTAGCAATCAGCCCCAGCATTTT. This gives the protein CASTAGTVSNQPQHF. The rearrangement links TRBV28 to TRBJ1-5, with TRBD1 as a possible D gene (5 bases). V was pared by 7 bases and J by 0 bases, with 13 bases between. Per the germline V gene, CDR1 is MDHEN and CDR2 is SYDVKM. This CDR3 region has 15 residues. Complete variable domain (other parts from reference TRBV28 and TRBJ1-5): DVKVTQSSRYLVKRTGEKVFLECVQDMDHENMFWYRQDPGLGLRLIYFSYDVKMKEKGDIPEGYSVSREKKERFSLILESASTNQTSMYLCASTAGTVSNQPQHFGDGTRLSIL.

The chain uses TRBV11-2 and TRBJ2-1; 11 bases map to TRBD2. This CDR3 is built from 16 residues. CDR1 is SGHAT and CDR2 is FQNNGV in the germline V gene. V gave up 1 base and J gave up 8 bases; unmatched junction bases: 7. DNA of the CDR3: TGTGCCAGCAGCTTAGCTCTTAGCGGGAGGGCCCATGAGCAGTTCTTC. Translated: CASSLALSGRAHEQFF.